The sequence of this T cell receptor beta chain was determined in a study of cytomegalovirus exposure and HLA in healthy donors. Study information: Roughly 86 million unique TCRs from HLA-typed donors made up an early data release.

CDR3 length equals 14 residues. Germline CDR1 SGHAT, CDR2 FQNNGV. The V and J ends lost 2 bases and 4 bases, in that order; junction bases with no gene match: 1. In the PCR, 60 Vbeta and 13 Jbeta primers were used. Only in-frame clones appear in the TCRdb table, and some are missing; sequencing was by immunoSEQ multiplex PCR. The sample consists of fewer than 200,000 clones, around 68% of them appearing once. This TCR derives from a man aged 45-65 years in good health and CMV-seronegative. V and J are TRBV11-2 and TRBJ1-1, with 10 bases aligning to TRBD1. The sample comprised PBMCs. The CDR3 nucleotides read TGTGCCAGCAGCTTACGGGACAGGGGCACTGAAGCTTTCTTT. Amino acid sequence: CASSLRDRGTEAFF.